This section outlines one T cell receptor beta chain sequence together with its context. RNA was extracted with the RNeasy kit, and a quantity of roughly 0.5 to 1 ug was reverse transcribed using random hexamers. TCRdb re-called the immunoSEQ multiplex PCR reads through MiXCR, storing one row per CDR3 protein. The profile shows 150,000 or so distinct CDR3 sequences, over 85% of them singletons. This entry belongs to a study of CD8 T cells in Susac syndrome. V was clipped by 4 bases and J by 4 bases, with 13 bases between them. The length of the CDR3 is 13 residues. Looked up from germline, CDR1 is DFQATT and CDR2 is SNEGSKA (reference sequence).

The sequencing sample was made of CD4+ T cells from PBMCs. V is TRBV20-1 and J is TRBJ2-5; D might be TRBD2 (5 bases). The receptor's source is a human donor in good health. CDR3 amino acids: CSAKQRVGETQYF. DNA of the CDR3: TGCAGTGCTAAACAGAGGGTGGGAGAGACCCAGTACTTC.